This T cell receptor beta chain emerged from a study of T cells in Graves' hyperthyroidism and ophthalmopathy. Overall study results and limits: The model's output predicted ophthalmopathy at a median of approximately 6.5 months prior to onset.

Cells are PBMCs isolated from over 7.5 ml of fresh blood. This clonotype occurred many times. Its antigen is still unknown. RNA transcripts served as the template for amplifying TCR beta CDR3 regions. When the TCR CDR3 underwent first-round RT-PCR, the HTBI primer set was used. TCRdb passed the multiplex PCR reads through MiXCR, listing each CDR3 protein once. The repertoire includes roughly 240,000 distinct CDR3 sequences, roughly 15% of them detected once, and less than 35% sits in the top ten. Germline loops: CDR1 SNHLY, CDR2 FYNNEI. V gave up 5 bases and J gave up 0 bases, with 11 bases separating them. The CDR3 spans 15 residues.

J is TRBJ1-5 and V is TRBV2, with D unresolved. This receptor was taken from a woman aged 18-29 years with Graves' ophthalmopathy. Sequencing was performed on blood. This CDR3 reads CASSNDNRSNQPQHF. The CDR3 DNA follows: TGTGCCAGCAGTAATGACAACCGTAGCAATCAGCCCCAGCATTTT.